Included here is one T cell receptor (beta chain) sequence, with context. The length of the CDR3 is 13 residues. Germline V gene data show CDR1 as SGHAT and CDR2 as FQNNGV. Trimming took off 0 bases at V and 6 bases at J, with 8 bases between the two ends. The data originate from a study of cytomegalovirus exposure and HLA in healthy donors. PCR used 60 Vbeta primers and 13 Jbeta primers. Per the study methods: The authors later counted 70 million to 80 million unique TCR beta chains, some 12 million of them shared. Data came from immunoSEQ multiplex PCR; TCRdb stores just in-frame clones and leaves some out. That table furnishes V, J and clone size, whereas the DNA furnished D and trimming. This sample has 70,000 to 85,000 clones, with about 64% found just once.

The chain links TRBV11-2 to TRBJ1-1; D remains unclear. Sequenced material: PBMCs. The TCR sequence derives from a man aged 25 to 40 in good health and CMV-seropositive. DNA for the CDR3: TGTGCCAGCAGCTTAGATGGCGGGGCTGAAGCTTTCTTT. This gives the protein CASSLDGGAEAFF.